This entry concerns a single TCR beta chain. Its antigen is not yet known. The input lacks base qualities; no much larger clone sits a single base away. The sample belongs to a study of blood T cells in healthy people across ages (dated by TCRdb to between 2015 and 2017). Context from the whole study: Template switching captured roughly one uniquely barcoded TCR beta cDNA molecule per two T cells in model experiments. To track age-related changes in TCR beta repertoire diversity, the study relied on deep sequencing normalized with unique cDNA molecular identifiers. The donors were split into four age groups: young (average around 17 years), middle-aged (over 35), aged (over 55) and long-lived (approximately 80). Two additional independent replicas of 1 million unique cDNA reads from the same blood draw were analyzed for two donors (one aged 18 to 30 and one aged 80 or older). Here is what the overall study found, with its caveats: Because the CMV infection status of the donors was unknown, age-related changes in expanded clonotypes may potentially have been confounded. There was a strong correlation between observed TCR beta diversity and the percentage of naive T cells measured by flow cytometry. Total diversity estimates from one million sequenced T cells were considered lower bounds and underestimates. Compared with the aged group, the long-lived group had more naive CD4+ T cells, fewer expanded clones and increased TCR diversity, a pattern suggesting age selection. Since profiling was done on bulk unsorted PBMCs, naive and antigen-experienced compartments could not be conclusively compared. Observed TCR beta diversity per million T cells fell roughly linearly with age, and a significant reduction was already apparent by age around 40.

The CDR3 numbers 15 residues from cysteine through phenylalanine. The read is trimmed to its CDR3 DNA, 45 bases read in frame from base 1. V is pruned by 4 bases and J by 2 bases, leaving 5 bases of the junction without a gene match. The CDR1 and CDR2 encoded by the germline V gene (reference sequence) are LGHDT and YNNKEL. The donors were roughly 39 Caucasian individuals from Russia, aged roughly 6 to 100 years, who were systemically healthy. About 10 milliliters of peripheral blood were drawn from each donor into EDTA-treated Vacutainer tubes. Ficoll-Paque density-gradient centrifugation was used to isolate PBMCs, with at least 6.5 million per sample. Trizol reagent was used to extract total RNA from the PBMCs, yielding at least 5 micrograms per sample. Naive CD45RAhigh/CD27high T cell percentages were measured by flow cytometry on a PBMC aliquot from every donor. The library was prepared using 5' RACE. Sequencing took place on an Illumina HiSeq 2500. A second PCR of roughly 6 to 11 cycles was run with a J-beta primer mix and a sample-barcoded 5' primer. A template-switch 5' adaptor carrying 12 random nucleotides introduced a unique molecular identifier onto each TCR beta cDNA molecule. At least 2.5 million CDR3-containing paired-end reads were obtained from each sample. First-strand cDNA was synthesized from all RNA with the Mint cDNA synthesis kit, primed by a TRBC-specific oligonucleotide. After uracil-DNA glycosylase treatment, a first 18-cycle PCR used universal primers M1SS and BC2_uni_R on all cDNA. Under the source paper's analysis protocol: For normalization, 1 million high-quality reads, each with a distinct molecular identifier, were randomly selected from each sample. Instead of being binned into consensus sequences, reads that shared molecular identifiers were thrown out. MiTCR, run with a Q25 quality threshold and the strictest error-elimination algorithm, handled CDR3 identification, clonotype clustering and error correction. Lower-bound total TCR beta diversity was estimated with a nonparametric unseen species model using Euler transformation. The public reads were quality trimmed at Q25 with fastp and then assembled into clones with MiXCR by TCRdb, keeping productive beta chains. Identical CDR3 protein sequences are pooled into one entry, listed with their most common genes and DNA. In this record, the V and J calls reflect TCRdb's handling and not the investigators' own analysis. Here the sample has some 760,000 distinct CDR3 sequences; 20% to 25% occur a single time. Jointly, the top ten make up roughly a tenth of the sample.

The sample was also linked to a second study, of T cells of mothers and their children. The other study reports the following: Nine systemically healthy Caucasian individuals served as donors, namely three mothers together with their six children. cDNA synthesis used all of the extracted RNA, with roughly 1.6 ug of RNA in each 15 ul reaction. In the second PCR, sample barcodes and 2-4 random nucleotides were introduced via the M1S primer. Over 8 million TCR beta CDR3 reads were obtained for each mother, and 3 million to 3.5 million reads were obtained for each child. Thymic selection similarly shapes TCR recombination output in related and unrelated pairs, with minor effect from inherited differences. Normalized repertoire overlap was always found to be slightly, but never significantly, higher in related mother-child pairs than in unrelated mother-child pairs. No persistent microchimeric T cell clones were detected, at a sensitivity of approximately 100 clones per million clonotypes. In the study, deep NGS was used to compare the TCR beta repertoires of mothers and children, and features distinguishing related mother-child pairs from unrelated individuals were sought. Mothers averaged roughly 40 +/- 4 years of age and children averaged approximately 11 +/- 4 years. Libraries were sequenced on Illumina HiSeq 2000 with 100+100 nt paired-end reads after adapter ligation with NEBNext reagents. To prevent cross-contamination, the mother and child libraries were prepared one month apart and sequenced in separate runs. For each donor, between roughly 500,000 and 2,100,000 distinct TCR beta clonotypes were identified. Naive TCR beta clonotypes were estimated from low-frequency clonotypes matched to each donor's FACS-determined naive share, without sorting.

The rearranged segments are TRBV3-1 and TRBJ2-1; 7 middle bases align to TRBD2. This clonotype was sampled from a boy younger than 18 in good health. Sample: blood. The CDR3 here reads CASSPDLAAYNEQFF. The sequenced DNA: TGTGCCAGCAGCCCGGACCTAGCGGCCTACAATGAGCAGTTCTTC.